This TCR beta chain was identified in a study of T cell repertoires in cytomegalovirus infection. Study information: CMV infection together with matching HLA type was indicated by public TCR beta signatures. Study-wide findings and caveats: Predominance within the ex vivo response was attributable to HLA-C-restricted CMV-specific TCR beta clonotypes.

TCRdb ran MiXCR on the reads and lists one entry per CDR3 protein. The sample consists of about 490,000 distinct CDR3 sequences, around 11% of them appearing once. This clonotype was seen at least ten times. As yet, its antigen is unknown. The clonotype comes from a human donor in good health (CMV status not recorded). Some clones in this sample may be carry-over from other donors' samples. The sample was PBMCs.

The CDR3 region has the DNA TGTGCCAGCAGTGAGATAGGGACAGGGAATGCCTACGAGCAGTACTTC. It encodes CASSEIGTGNAYEQYF. The chain recombines TRBV6-1 with TRBJ2-7; TRBD1 matches at 9 bases. CDR3 length: 16 residues. J lost 2 bases, V lost 3 bases, and 8 bases had no gene match. Germline V gives CDR1 MNHNS, CDR2 SASEGT.